The rows below give T cell receptor beta chains drawn from one sample of a study of control samples from healthy donors and cancer patients. Produced via immunoSEQ multiplex PCR; TCRdb's table is partial and in-frame only. The sample records 120,000 or so clones, around 87% being singletons. The sequenced sample was blood. Receptors were obtained from a man in his fifties or sixties in good health. The CDR3 runs from the conserved cysteine through the conserved F or W. A D gene is named only where the DNA matches it firmly. Not every row has a clone size; where given, it reads once, few, many or a size class.

NA TRBJ2-7 TRBV5-1 NA CASSLQGYEQYF TGCGCCAGCAGCTTGCAGGGCTACGAGCAGTACTTC
TRBD1 TRBJ2-1 TRBV14 NA CASSQSTGTGGRREQFF TGTGCCAGCAGCCAGTCAACCGGGACAGGGGGTCGGCGTGAGCAGTTCTTC
NA TRBJ1-6 TRBV6-5 NA CASSYQGGNSPLHF TGTGCCAGCAGTTACCAAGGGGGGAATTCACCCCTCCACTTT
TRBD1 TRBJ1-1 TRBV6-5 NA CASSQDRGNTEAFF TGTGCCAGCAGTCAGGACAGGGGGAACACTGAAGCTTTCTTT
NA TRBJ1-2 TRBV6-2/TRBV6-3 NA CASSSGTYYGYTF TGTGCCAGCAGTTCCGGGACATACTATGGCTACACCTTC
TRBD1 TRBJ1-5 TRBV2 NA CASSFNRGLNQPQHF TGTGCCAGCAGTTTCAACAGGGGGCTCAATCAGCCCCAGCATTTT
NA TRBJ1-1 TRBV16 NA CASSPFQGLRAFF TGTGCCAGCAGCCCTTTCCAGGGATTACGGGCTTTCTTT
NA TRBJ2-5 TRBV19 NA CASRETPTRQETQYF TGTGCCAGTAGGGAGACGCCAACCAGACAAGAGACCCAGTACTTC
NA TRBJ1-6 TRBV7-9 NA CASSLVGVYNSPLHF TGTGCCAGCAGCTTAGTTGGGGTTTATAATTCACCCCTCCACTTT
TRBD2 TRBJ2-3 TRBV27 NA CASRRGATDTQYF TGTGCCAGCAGGCGGGGGGCCACAGATACGCAGTATTTT
NA TRBJ1-6 TRBV18 NA CASSPRDTFSPLHF TGTGCCAGCTCACCCCGGGACACCTTTTCACCCCTCCACTTT
NA TRBJ1-1 TRBV7-3 NA CASSLSATGNTEAFF TGTGCCAGCAGCTTAAGCGCGACAGGGAACACTGAAGCTTTCTTT
TRBD1 TRBJ1-2 TRBV27 NA CATSPGQRNYGYTF TGTGCCACCAGCCCGGGACAGCGAAACTATGGCTACACCTTC
NA TRBJ2-7 TRBV2 NA CASNPGDPYEQYF TGTGCCAGCAACCCAGGGGACCCCTACGAGCAGTACTTC
NA TRBJ2-2 TRBV9 NA CASSGTHTGELFF TGTGCCAGCAGCGGAACCCACACCGGGGAGCTGTTTTTT
NA TRBJ2-3 TRBV6-2/TRBV6-3 NA CASSPLVGDTQYF TGTGCCAGCAGCCCCCTCGTGGGAGATACGCAGTATTTT
TRBD1 TRBJ2-3 TRBV18 NA CASSLGQGIGDTQYF TGTGCCAGCTCACTGGGACAGGGGATTGGAGATACGCAGTATTTT
TRBD2 TRBJ2-3 TRBV27 NA CASSLGLAGVPGDTQYF TGTGCCAGCAGTTTAGGACTAGCGGGGGTCCCTGGAGATACGCAGTATTTT
NA TRBJ1-1 TRBV14 once CASSQEIILWGANTEAFF TGTGCCAGCAGCCAAGAGATAATTCTTTGGGGGGCGAACACTGAAGCTTTCTTT
NA TRBJ1-6 TRBV19 NA CASSTEKFQGNSPLHF TGTGCCAGTAGTACGGAAAAATTCCAGGGAAATTCACCCCTCCACTTT
NA TRBJ2-5 TRBV18 NA CASSRIETQYF TGTGCCAGCTCACGTATTGAGACCCAGTACTTC
TRBD2 TRBJ2-2 TRBV2 NA CASSVRTSGAGELFF TGTGCCAGCAGTGTTCGAACTAGCGGGGCCGGGGAGCTGTTTTTT
NA TRBJ2-1 TRBV7-9 NA CASSTGLDEQFF TGTGCCAGCAGCACCGGACTGGATGAGCAGTTCTTC
NA TRBJ2-2 TRBV5-1 NA CASRRGNTGELFF TGCGCCAGCAGGCGGGGGAACACCGGGGAGCTGTTTTTT
NA TRBJ1-4 TRBV4-1 NA CASSQGIGATNEKLFF TGCGCCAGCAGCCAAGGTATAGGGGCAACTAATGAAAAACTGTTTTTT
NA TRBJ2-2 TRBV7-2 NA CASSLDRNTGELFF TGTGCCAGCAGCTTAGACAGGAACACCGGGGAGCTGTTTTTT
NA TRBJ1-4 TRBV2 NA CASRVQGSTNEKLFF TGTGCCAGCAGAGTCCAGGGGTCAACTAATGAAAAACTGTTTTTT
TRBD1 TRBJ1-1 TRBV28 NA CASSPGGNTEAFF TGTGCCAGCAGCCCAGGGGGGAACACTGAAGCTTTCTTT
NA TRBJ1-2 TRBV7-3 NA CASSLTGYGYTF TGTGCCAGCAGCTTAACAGGGTATGGCTACACCTTC
NA TRBJ1-2 TRBV6-5 once CASSVTYQANYGYTF TGTGCCAGCAGCGTCACATACCAAGCTAACTATGGCTACACCTTC
TRBD1 TRBJ1-4 TRBV5-1 NA CASSLGTGGATNEKLFF TGCGCCAGCAGCCTCGGGACAGGGGGCGCGACTAATGAAAAACTGTTTTTT
NA TRBJ2-7 TRBV7-8 NA CASSRYNYEQYF TGTGCCAGCAGCAGGTACAATTACGAGCAGTACTTC
NA TRBJ2-1 TRBV19 NA CASSGMSSYNEQFF TGTGCCAGTTCGGGGATGAGCTCCTACAATGAGCAGTTCTTC
NA TRBJ1-2 TRBV3-1/TRBV3-2 NA CASTHDGLYGYTF TGTGCCAGCACCCATGACGGACTCTATGGCTACACCTTC
TRBD2 TRBJ2-3 TRBV7-2 NA CASSSGLAGPADTQYF TGTGCCAGCAGCTCCGGACTAGCGGGGCCCGCGGATACGCAGTATTTT
NA TRBJ2-6 TRBV4-1 NA CASSQASTGTGANVLTF TGCGCCAGCAGCCAAGCGTCAACCGGGACTGGGGCCAACGTCCTGACTTTC
NA TRBJ1-1 TRBV15 NA CATRGTPNTEAFF TGTGCCACCCGAGGGACACCCAACACTGAAGCTTTCTTT
NA TRBJ2-5 TRBV9 NA CASSALRGTQYF TGTGCCAGCAGCGCTCTGAGGGGGACCCAGTACTTC
TRBD2 TRBJ2-7 TRBV6-2/TRBV6-3 NA CASSYSGGGPDEQYF TGTGCCAGCAGTTACTCAGGCGGGGGGCCCGACGAGCAGTACTTC
TRBD2 TRBJ2-3 TRBV7-9 once CASSWGGGGAADTQYF TGTGCCAGCAGCTGGGGTGGCGGGGGGGCTGCAGATACGCAGTATTTT